Below are 23 T cell receptor beta chains sequenced from a single sample in a study of blood T cell repertoires in COVID-19. The protocol was immunoSEQ multiplex PCR, while the TCRdb copy is restricted to in-frame clones and leaves out a portion. This sample has about 500,000 clones, with 85% to 90% found just once. Specimen: peripheral blood. These receptors all stem from a woman aged 45 to 65 with COVID-19, enrolled during active disease.

This chain links TRBV4-1 with TRBJ1-1; 7 bases are a match to TRBD1. CDR1 is MGHRA, CDR2 YSYEKL, per germline. V lost 6 bases to trimming and J lost 0 bases; unmatched junction nucleotides: 13. CDR3 length equals 17 residues. CDR3 sequence (DNA): TGCGCCAGCAGACGCGTCGGGGACAGAGTTGTGAACACTGAAGCTTTCTTT. Translation gives CASRRVGDRVVNTEAFF.

The chain employs TRBV2 and TRBJ1-2; no reliable D call. The CDR3 covers 14 residues. Germline V gives CDR1 SNHLY, CDR2 FYNNEI. Trimming removed 6 bases at V and 7 bases at J, with 18 bases between. The CDR3: CASRREAEAGGYTF. CDR3 nucleotides: TGTGCCAGCAGACGCGAGGCCGAGGCGGGTGGCTACACCTTC.

This rearrangement joins TRBV19 to TRBJ1-1; D not resolved. Germline assignment: CDR1 LNHDA and CDR2 SQIVND (reference sequence). The CDR3 runs 15 residues. Trimming removed 6 bases at V and 5 bases at J, with 19 bases between. CDR3 sequence: CASSPDNEGRTEAFF. CDR3 bases: TGTGCCAGTAGCCCCGACAACGAGGGAAGAACTGAAGCTTTCTTT.

The chain combines TRBV10-1 with TRBJ2-1; TRBD1 aligns across 8 bases. The trim removed 1 base at V and 6 bases at J, leaving 2 bases unmatched. The CDR3 covers 14 residues. Germline lookup yields CDR1 WNHNN and CDR2 SYGVQD (reference sequence). For the CDR3, the DNA is TGCGCCAGCAGTGAGTTGGACAGGGTCAATGAGCAGTTCTTC. It is translated as CASSELDRVNEQFF.

This chain links TRBV24-1 with TRBJ2-6, with D perhaps matching TRBD1 (6 bases). There are 15 residues in the CDR3. V was trimmed by 2 bases and J by 12 bases, leaving 16 bases between them. Germline values: CDR1 KGHDR, CDR2 SFDVKD. The CDR3 DNA reads as TGTGCCACCAGTGATTCCATACAGGGAGCCGGCGTCCTGACTTTC. Residues: CATSDSIQGAGVLTF.

To note about this clone: At the DNA level, this CDR3 is encoded by other sequences in the same sample as well. For the CDR3, the DNA is TGTGCCAGCAGCCCTAGCACAGATACGCAGTATTTT. Protein sequence: CASSPSTDTQYF. The chain is built from TRBV3-1 (or the pseudogene TRBV3-2) and TRBJ2-3; D is uncertain. The V end was cut by 4 bases, the J end by 0 bases, with 2 bases between. CDR1 is LGHDT, CDR2 YNNKEL, per germline (reference sequence). CDR3 length: 12 amino acids.

The genes are TRBV25-1 and TRBJ1-4; D perhaps matches TRBD1 (6 bases). The germline V gene has CDR1 MGHDK and CDR2 SYGVNS. The germline V and J ends were trimmed by 2 bases and 5 bases, with 6 bases remaining between them. This CDR3 is 13 amino acids long. The CDR3 sequence is CASSEGGNEKLFF. DNA of the CDR3: TGTGCCAGCAGTGAAGGGGGCAATGAAAAACTGTTTTTT.

Comment on this clone: At the DNA level, this CDR3 is encoded by other sequences in the same sample as well. The gene calls are TRBV5-1 and TRBJ1-4; TRBD1 matches at 7 bases. The CDR3 is made up of 14 amino acids. J lost 5 bases, V lost 0 bases, and 1 base had no gene match. CDR1 is SGHRS, CDR2 YFSETQ, per germline. The CDR3 reads CASSLGQGNEKLFF. The CDR3 DNA is TGCGCCAGCAGCTTGGGACAGGGAAATGAAAAACTGTTTTTT.

Worth noting for this clone: Other DNA sequences in the same sample also yield this CDR3. The V and J genes are TRBV30 and TRBJ2-3, with TRBD2 matching over 8 bases. CDR3 length: 14 amino acids. V shed 2 bases and J 3 bases; nucleotides not matched to a gene: 4. Germline values: CDR1 GTSNPN, CDR2 SVGIG (reference sequence). CDR3 region: CAWSPGLGTDTQYF. The CDR3 DNA reads as TGTGCCTGGAGTCCGGGACTAGGGACAGATACGCAGTATTTT.

V and J are TRBV19 and TRBJ2-7; no reliable D call. Trimming stripped 0 bases from V and 1 base from J, with 4 bases between. The CDR3 has 13 residues. Germline V CDR1 and CDR2: LNHDA, SQIVND (reference sequence). CDR3 sequence (DNA): TGTGCCAGTAGTATAGAACTGTCCTACGAGCAGTACTTC. Amino acids: CASSIELSYEQYF.

This chain joins TRBV2 and TRBJ1-2; TRBD1 agrees at 9 bases. The V gene's germline CDR1 is SNHLY and CDR2 FYNNEI. V lost 8 bases to trimming and J lost 4 bases; unmatched junction nucleotides: 14. The CDR3 consists of 16 residues. The CDR3 spells CASEGLGQGISYGYTF. CDR3 nucleotide sequence: TGTGCCAGCGAAGGACTGGGACAGGGAATAAGCTATGGCTACACCTTC.

The chain links TRBV7-3 to TRBJ2-3; 7 nucleotides align to TRBD1. Germline CDR1 is SGHTA and CDR2 is FQGTGA. The CDR3 has 15 amino acids. The J segment lost 0 bases and the V segment lost 5 bases, leaving 5 bases of the junction unmatched. CDR3 loop: CASSEGQASTDTQYF. CDR3 sequence (DNA): TGTGCCAGCAGCGAAGGACAGGCTAGCACAGATACGCAGTATTTT.

In the case of this clone: The same CDR3 arises from other DNA sequences in this sample as well. V gene TRBV5-1 combines with J gene TRBJ2-7; TRBD1 matches at 8 bases. J lost 5 bases, V lost 0 bases, and 7 bases had no gene match. Germline V gene data show CDR1 as SGHRS and CDR2 as YFSETQ. The CDR3 length is 15 residues. For the CDR3, the DNA is TGCGCCAGCAGCTTGGCAGGGGGCAGGGTAAACGAGCAGTACTTC. This codes for CASSLAGGRVNEQYF.

This chain connects TRBV20-1 to TRBJ2-3; TRBD2 matches at 7 bases. V shed 3 bases, J shed 10 bases, and the junction held 10 bases outside the gene matches. The CDR3 runs to 13 residues. The germline V gene has CDR1 DFQATT and CDR2 SNEGSKA (reference sequence). CDR3 protein: CSASGGGRSAQYF. The CDR3 DNA sequence: TGCAGTGCTAGTGGCGGGGGTAGATCAGCGCAGTATTTT.

The V and J genes are TRBV5-6 and TRBJ2-1, with 7 bases identical to TRBD1. V lost 0 bases to trimming and J lost 8 bases; unmatched junction nucleotides: 11. The CDR3 is 16 residues long. Per the germline V gene, CDR1 is SGHDT and CDR2 is YYEEEE. This CDR3 is CASSLEAGTASDEQFF. In nucleotides, the CDR3 is TGTGCCAGCAGCTTGGAGGCTGGGACAGCCAGCGATGAGCAGTTCTTC.

V and J are TRBV19 and TRBJ1-1; 9 bases agree with TRBD1. The ends lost 3 bases at V and 6 bases at J; junction bases unmatched: 8. CDR3 length: 15 residues. Germline CDR1 is LNHDA and CDR2 is SQIVND (reference sequence). The CDR3 is CASSIFGTGRAEAFF. The CDR3 region has the DNA TGTGCCAGTAGTATCTTCGGGACAGGGCGCGCTGAAGCTTTCTTT.

CDR3 region: CASRQGVIEPYEQYF. The DNA for the CDR3 is TGTGCCAGTCGACAGGGGGTAATTGAACCTTACGAGCAGTACTTC. This sequence joins TRBV6-5 and TRBJ2-7, with 9 bases fitting TRBD1. Trimming took 9 bases from V and 4 from J; bases not matched to a gene: 13. The CDR3 loop spans 15 amino acids. CDR1 and CDR2 from the germline V gene are MNHEY and SVGAGI.

The chain has TRBV24-1 and TRBJ2-3, with TRBD2 as a possible D gene (6 bases). The germline CDR1 and CDR2 sequences are KGHDR and SFDVKD. V dropped 6 bases and J dropped 0 bases, with 12 bases sitting between them. CDR3 length equals 15 residues. CDR3 sequence reads: CATSYGGESTDTQYF. The CDR3 nucleotides are TGTGCCACCAGTTACGGCGGGGAGAGCACAGATACGCAGTATTTT.

The CDR3 is CASSLKNTEAFF. CDR3 nucleotide sequence: TGTGCCAGCAGTCTTAAGAACACTGAAGCTTTCTTT. The chain links TRBV7-9 to TRBJ1-1; D not certain. The CDR3 extends over 12 amino acids. V was pared by 6 bases and J by 1 base, with 6 bases between. The germline gives CDR1 SEHNR, CDR2 FQNEAQ (reference sequence).

This chain connects TRBV5-6 to TRBJ1-5; weak D call: TRBD1 (6 bases). The CDR3 has 15 amino acids. With 0 bases removed from V and 7 bases from J, the gap between germline ends came to 14 bases. Germline V gene lookup returns CDR1 SGHDT and CDR2 YYEEEE. CDR3 DNA: TGTGCCAGCAGCTTGGGCAGGGGTTTCGGGCAGCCCCAGCATTTT. This sequence encodes CASSLGRGFGQPQHF.

This clone was observed a few times. The V and J genes are TRBV18 and TRBJ1-4; 10 bases fit TRBD1. Trimming cost V 3 bases and J 14 bases; bases outside gene matches: 15. This CDR3 contains 16 residues. Looked up from germline, CDR1 is KGHSH and CDR2 is LQKENI. In nucleotides, the CDR3 is TGTGCCAGCTCACCCCAAGTCCCGGGACAGGGGTTGGGGCTGTTTTTT. Translating it yields CASSPQVPGQGLGLFF.

This chain links TRBV5-8 with TRBJ1-6; TRBD1 matches 7 bases. With 4 bases clipped from V and 6 bases from J, the junction kept 7 bases outside the gene matches. Per germline, CDR1 SGHTS and CDR2 YDEGEE. This CDR3 region has 15 residues. In DNA, the CDR3 is TGTGCCAGCAGCACACCGGGACAGAGTAATTCACCCCTCCACTTT. Translation: CASSTPGQSNSPLHF.

This clone appeared once. V usage is TRBV2 and J usage is TRBJ1-2, with D perhaps TRBD1 (5 bases). The CDR3 length is 11 residues. Germline-derived CDR1 and CDR2 are SNHLY and FYNNEI. Trimming removed 6 bases at V and 7 bases at J, with 9 bases between. The CDR3 region is CASRGLSGYTF. The CDR3 nucleotides read TGTGCCAGCAGGGGGCTCTCTGGCTACACCTTC. Using reference TRBV2 and TRBJ1-2 for the parts outside the CDR3, the full variable domain is EPEVTQTPSHQVTQMGQEVILRCVPISNHLYFYWYRQILGQKVEFLVSFYNNEISEKSEIFDDQFSVERPDGSNFTLKIRSTKLEDSAMYFCASRGLSGYTFGSGTRLTVV.